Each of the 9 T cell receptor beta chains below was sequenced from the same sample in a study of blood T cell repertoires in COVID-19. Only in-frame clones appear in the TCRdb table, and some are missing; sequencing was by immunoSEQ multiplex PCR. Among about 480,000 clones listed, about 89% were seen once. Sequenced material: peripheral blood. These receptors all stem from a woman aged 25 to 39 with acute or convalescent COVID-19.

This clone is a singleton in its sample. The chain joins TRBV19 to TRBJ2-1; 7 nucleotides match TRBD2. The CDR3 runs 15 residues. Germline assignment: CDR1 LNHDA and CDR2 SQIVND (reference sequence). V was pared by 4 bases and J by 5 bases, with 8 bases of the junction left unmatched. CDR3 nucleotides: TGTGCCAGTAGTAAGCAACTAGCGTACCACAATGAGCAGTTCTTC. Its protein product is CASSKQLAYHNEQFF. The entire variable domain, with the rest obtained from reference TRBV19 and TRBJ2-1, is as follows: DGGITQSPKYLFRKEGQNVTLSCEQNLNHDAMYWYRQDPGQGLRLIYYSQIVNDFQKGDIAEGYSVSREKKESFPLTVTSAQKNPTAFYLCASSKQLAYHNEQFFGPGTRLTVL.

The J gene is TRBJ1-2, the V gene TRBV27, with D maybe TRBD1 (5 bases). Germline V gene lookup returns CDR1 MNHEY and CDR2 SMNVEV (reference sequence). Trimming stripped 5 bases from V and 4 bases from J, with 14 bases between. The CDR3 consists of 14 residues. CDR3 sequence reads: CASSPRGIGYGYTF. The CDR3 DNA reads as TGTGCCAGCAGTCCCCGGGGGATTGGCTATGGCTACACCTTC.

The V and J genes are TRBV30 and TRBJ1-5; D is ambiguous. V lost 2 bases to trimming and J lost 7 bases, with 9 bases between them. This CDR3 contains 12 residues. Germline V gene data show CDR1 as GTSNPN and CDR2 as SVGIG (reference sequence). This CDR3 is CAWSSELQPQHF. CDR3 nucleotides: TGTGCCTGGAGTTCCGAGTTGCAGCCCCAGCATTTT.

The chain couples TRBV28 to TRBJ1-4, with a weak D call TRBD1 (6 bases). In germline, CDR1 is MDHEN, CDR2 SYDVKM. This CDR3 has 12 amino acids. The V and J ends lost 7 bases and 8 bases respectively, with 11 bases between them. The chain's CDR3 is CASKEGHEKLFF. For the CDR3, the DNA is TGTGCCAGCAAAGAGGGACACGAAAAACTGTTTTTT.

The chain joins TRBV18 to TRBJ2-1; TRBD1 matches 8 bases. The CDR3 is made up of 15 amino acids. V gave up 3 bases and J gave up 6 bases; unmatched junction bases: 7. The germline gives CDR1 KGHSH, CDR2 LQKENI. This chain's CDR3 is CASSPYGQGINEQFF. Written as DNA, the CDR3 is TGTGCCAGCTCACCTTATGGACAGGGAATCAATGAGCAGTTCTTC.

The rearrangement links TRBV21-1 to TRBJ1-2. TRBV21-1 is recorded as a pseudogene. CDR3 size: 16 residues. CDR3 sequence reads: CASSKAFRGGNYGYTF. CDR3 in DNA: TGTGCCAGCAGCAAAGCCTTTAGGGGGGGCAACTATGGCTACACCTTC.

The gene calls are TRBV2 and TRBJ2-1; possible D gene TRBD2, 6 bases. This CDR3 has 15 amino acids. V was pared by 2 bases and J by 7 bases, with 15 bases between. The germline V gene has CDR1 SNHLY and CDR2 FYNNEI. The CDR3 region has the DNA TGTGCCAGCAGTGAATCGGGACTCCCGGGTAATGAGCAGTTCTTC. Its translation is CASSESGLPGNEQFF.

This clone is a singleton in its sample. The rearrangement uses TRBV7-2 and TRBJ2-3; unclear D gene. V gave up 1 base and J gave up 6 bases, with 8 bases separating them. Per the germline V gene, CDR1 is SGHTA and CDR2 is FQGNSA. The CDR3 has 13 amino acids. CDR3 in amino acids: CASSLVRQDTQYF. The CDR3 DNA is TGTGCCAGCAGCTTAGTTCGTCAGGATACGCAGTATTTT.

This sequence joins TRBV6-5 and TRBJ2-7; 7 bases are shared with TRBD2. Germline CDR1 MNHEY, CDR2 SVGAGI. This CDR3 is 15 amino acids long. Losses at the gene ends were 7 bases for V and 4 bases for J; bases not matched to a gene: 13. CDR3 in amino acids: CASNLPGGNKYEQYF. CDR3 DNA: TGTGCCAGCAATTTACCCGGGGGGAATAAATACGAGCAGTACTTC.